This entry features one T cell receptor beta chain sequence. The antigen this receptor binds is unknown. There are no base qualities to consult, and no much larger clone falls within one base. The data were taken from a study of blood T cell repertoires in COVID-19 (dated by TCRdb to the early 2020s). A note on the overall study: Collaborator samples came from the United States, Italy and Spain and covered acute and convalescent phases of COVID-19. The repertoires were released in a freely available public database meant as a resource for research on the immune response to SARS-CoV-2. The prospective study material was composed of cDNA or gDNA derived from T cells, B-cell-depleted T cells, or PBMCs. Nearly every sample came with metadata listing a de-identified subject ID, COVID-19 status, age in years and sex. The dataset comprised deeply sampled blood TCRbeta repertoires from subjects exposed to, actively infected with, or recovered from COVID-19. Samples were obtained from the ongoing ImmuneRACE study (first 160 participants) and from some 1,300 subjects provided by 6 global collaborators. HLA class I and class II types, where available, came from metadata supplied by the sample provider rather than from assay-based typing. Findings and caveats that apply to the study as a whole: The amount of clinical and demographic metadata varied by source and participant and was provided uncurated.

TCRbeta CDR3 regions were amplified from genomic DNA using the immunoSEQ Assay, a bias-controlled multiplex PCR. Per the original workflow: Nucleated cell counts per sample were estimated from amplification of reference gene primers within the assay. Sequence reads were collapsed and filtered to measure the absolute abundance of every unique TCRbeta CDR3 rearrangement. Productive Simpson clonality was computed per sample as the square root of Simpson's diversity index over productive rearrangements. TCRdb provides this immuneACCESS table in a form limited to in-frame rearrangements. Some clones are lacking; in checked studies, under half of them reflect an unresolved V gene, and why the rest are absent is not known. That table is the source of V, J and clone size, and D and trimming were worked out from the DNA. The sample yields about 300,000 clones; under 90% were counted once. The ten largest make up roughly 5% of the sample.

The germline V gene specifies ENHRY as CDR1 and SYGVKD as CDR2. V is pruned by 2 bases and J by 3 bases, leaving 7 bases of the junction without a gene match. The CDR3 sequence holds 15 residues, the cysteine and phenylalanine included. Only the CDR3 DNA stays, 45 bases, in frame from base 1. Enrolling through a virtual design, the prospective study's participants ranged in age from roughly 18 to 95 years and lived across 24 United States geographic areas. In the prospective study, participants were assigned to cohorts based on the clinical history participants reported in a screening survey and a study questionnaire. ImmuneRACE Cohort 3 recovered participants were defined by two consecutive negative NP/OP PCR tests, healthcare professional clearance, or symptom resolution. Each participant in the prospective study had whole blood, serum and a nasopharyngeal or oropharyngeal swab collected by mobile phlebotomists. Prospective study participants could optionally give additional blood draws and questionnaires over an approximately 2-month period. Before DNA extraction, prospective study blood samples were shipped either frozen or at room temperature.

The chain was built from TRBV10-3 and TRBJ2-7, with 7 junctional bases fitting TRBD1. The sequence came from a man aged 55 to 70 who had recovered from COVID-19. The sample was PBMCs or T cells enriched from blood (not recorded which). CDR3 region: CAISEALTGSYEQYF. The DNA sequence is as follows: TGTGCCATCAGTGAGGCCCTGACAGGGAGCTACGAGCAGTACTTC.